These 15 T cell receptor beta chains came from one sample sequenced in a study of identical twins. MiXCR, applied by TCRdb to the 5' RACE reads, yields one record per CDR3 protein. The sample holds hundreds of thousands of distinct CDR3 sequences, around 6.1% seen once. Sequenced material: naive T cells sorted from blood. The receptors were sampled from a man in his late teens or twenties in good health.

The genes are TRBV7-7 and TRBJ2-3; TRBD2 might be the D (5 bases). Germline values: CDR1 SSHAT, CDR2 FNYEAQ (reference sequence). CDR3 size: 16 residues. Trimming shortened V by 5 bases and J by 3 bases, and 18 bases separated the two germline ends. The CDR3 protein is CASSPFLGAGTDTQYF. Here the CDR3 DNA reads TGTGCCAGCAGCCCATTCCTGGGAGCCGGGACAGATACGCAGTATTTT. The whole variable domain, remainder taken from reference TRBV7-7 and TRBJ2-3, is GAGVSQSPRYKVTKRGQDVTLRCDPISSHATLYWYQQALGQGPEFLTYFNYEAQPDKSGLPSDRFSAERPEGSISTLTIQRTEQRDSAMYRCASSPFLGAGTDTQYFGPGTRLTVL.

This clonotype has a handful of counts. The gene calls are TRBV15 and TRBJ2-7; D possibly matches TRBD1 or TRBD2 (5 bases each). The CDR3 is made up of 15 amino acids. Germline CDR1 is LNHNV and CDR2 is YYDKDF (reference sequence). V lost 0 bases to trimming and J lost 0 bases, with 9 bases between them. The CDR3, as DNA: TGTGCCACCAGCAGAGATCAGGGAGTCTCCTACGAGCAGTACTTC. Its translation: CATSRDQGVSYEQYF.

This clonotype has only a few counts. The genes are TRBV3-1 and TRBJ2-2, with D unresolved. Germline CDR1 reads LGHDT; CDR2 reads YNNKEL (reference sequence). Deletions cut 4 bases from V and 6 bases from J, with 9 bases between. This CDR3 has 13 residues. CDR3 amino acids: CASSPPWAGELFF. CDR3 nucleotide sequence: TGTGCCAGCAGCCCGCCGTGGGCCGGGGAGCTGTTTTTT.

This clonotype was counted a single time. The gene calls are TRBV7-6 and TRBJ2-1; 13 bases fit TRBD2. CDR1 is SGHVS and CDR2 is FNYEAQ in the germline V gene. V lost 4 bases to trimming and J lost 8 bases; unmatched junction nucleotides: 5. The CDR3 is 15 residues long. CDR3 in DNA: TGTGCCAGCAGCTGGACTAGCGGGAGTAGAGATGAGCAGTTCTTC. Translated, it gives CASSWTSGSRDEQFF.

As concerns this clonotype: This may stem from a read error, because a much larger clone lies one nucleotide away. The rearrangement uses TRBV29-1 and TRBJ2-7; the match to TRBD1 covers 10 bases. CDR1 and CDR2 from the germline V gene are SQVTM and ANQGSEA. The CDR3 has 14 amino acids. This CDR3 reads CSVGGTGDSYGQYF. The CDR3 DNA is TGCAGCGTTGGTGGGACAGGGGACTCCTACGGGCAGTACTTC.

The CDR3 sequence: CASSKIGANVLTF. The CDR3, as DNA: TGTGCCAGCAGCAAAATCGGGGCCAACGTCCTGACTTTC. The J gene is TRBJ2-6, the V gene TRBV21-1. TRBV21-1 is a listed pseudogene. CDR3 size: 13 residues.

This clonotype was detected ten times or more. The chain employs TRBV30 and TRBJ2-4; 14 nucleotides align to TRBD2. The CDR3 covers 14 residues. Trimming removed 2 bases from V and 10 bases from J; junction bases left unmatched: 4. CDR1 is GTSNPN and CDR2 is SVGIG in the germline V gene (reference sequence). CDR3 sequence (DNA): TGTGCCTGGAGTCCGACTAGCGGGAGGGATATTCAGTACTTC. Translation: CAWSPTSGRDIQYF.

This clonotype appeared a few times. This chain joins TRBV20-1 and TRBJ1-2, with D tentatively TRBD1 (5 bases). The CDR3 extends over 12 amino acids. Trimming stripped 4 bases from V and 3 bases from J, with 9 bases between. The germline gives CDR1 DFQATT, CDR2 SNEGSKA (reference sequence). The CDR3, as DNA: TGCAGTGCTAAGGGAGGGGACTATGGCTACACCTTC. Amino acids: CSAKGGDYGYTF.

This chain uses TRBV7-9 with TRBJ2-5; TRBD2 agrees at 13 bases. J lost 4 bases, V lost 5 bases, and 10 bases had no gene match. Germline CDR1 is SEHNR and CDR2 is FQNEAQ (reference sequence). This CDR3 has 17 amino acids. CDR3 nucleotide sequence: TGTGCCAGCAGCCCCGGGACTAGCGGGGCCATTAGAGAGACCCAGTACTTC. Amino acids: CASSPGTSGAIRETQYF.

This clonotype was seen a handful of times. The rearrangement uses TRBV12-3 or TRBV12-4 and TRBJ1-2, with D unresolved. V gave up 3 bases and J gave up 7 bases, with 12 bases separating them. CDR3 length equals 13 residues. The CDR3, as DNA: TGTGCCAGCAGTTTTTCGACCATCCCTGGCTACACCTTC. Translation: CASSFSTIPGYTF.

In its sample, this clonotype was seen many times. This chain joins TRBV12-3 or TRBV12-4 and TRBJ2-5, with TRBD2 as a possible D gene (6 bases). This CDR3 has 15 amino acids. The V gene lost 3 bases and the J gene lost 5 bases, with 16 bases spanning the gap. The chain's CDR3 is CASSLGGEKMETQYF. As DNA, the CDR3 is TGTGCCAGCAGTTTGGGCGGGGAGAAGATGGAGACCCAGTACTTC.

This clonotype was counted only a few times. The genes are TRBV2 and TRBJ2-5; D possibly matches TRBD1 or TRBD2 (5 bases each). This CDR3 is 14 amino acids long. Germline CDR1 SNHLY, CDR2 FYNNEI. V shed 7 bases and J shed 3 bases, with 15 bases lying between them. CDR3 sequence reads: CASKPGTVEETQYF. The CDR3 nucleotides are TGTGCCAGCAAGCCCGGGACGGTTGAAGAGACCCAGTACTTC.

This clonotype was seen ten or more times. The chain has TRBV28 and TRBJ1-4, with a weak D call TRBD1 (5 bases). CDR3 length equals 14 residues. Trimming removed 4 bases at V and 5 bases at J, with 11 bases between. Germline V gives CDR1 MDHEN, CDR2 SYDVKM. DNA of the CDR3: TGTGCCAGCAGTTGGGGACTCGCGAATGAAAAACTGTTTTTT. It codes for CASSWGLANEKLFF.

This clonotype was observed at least ten times. J is TRBJ2-1 and V is TRBV28; 13 bases are shared with TRBD2. V was pared by 5 bases and J by 6 bases, with 7 bases of the junction left unmatched. There are 16 residues in the CDR3. Germline V gene lookup returns CDR1 MDHEN and CDR2 SYDVKM. CDR3 sequence reads: CASSEGLAGLANEQFF. The CDR3 DNA reads as TGTGCCAGCAGTGAGGGACTAGCGGGATTGGCCAATGAGCAGTTCTTC.

This clonotype came up a few times. The V gene is TRBV28, the J gene TRBJ1-4; 8 nucleotides align to TRBD1. Trimming took 6 bases from V and 7 from J; bases not matched to a gene: 7. The CDR3 runs to 14 residues. Germline CDR1 MDHEN, CDR2 SYDVKM. CDR3 loop: CASRATGEGEKLFF. The DNA of the CDR3 is TGTGCCAGCAGGGCGACAGGGGAGGGTGAAAAACTGTTTTTT.